The text below deals with one T cell receptor beta chain. Its antigen specificity is not known. Base-call qualities are not available, and no considerably larger clone is one nucleotide away. The CDR3 contains 15 residues, cysteine and phenylalanine counted. Only CDR3 DNA is held: 45 bases, read in frame from base 1. CDR1 MDHEN and CDR2 SYDVKM were looked up in the germline V gene. V lost 3 bases and J lost 7 bases; the stretch between them is 15 bases long. This specimen comes from a study of blood T cell repertoires in COVID-19 (dated by TCRdb to 2020 to 2021). Some background on the complete study: Samples covering the acute and convalescent phases of COVID-19 were provided by collaborators in the United States, Italy and Spain. Samples were obtained from the ongoing ImmuneRACE study (first 160 participants) and from over 1,000 subjects provided by 6 global collaborators. A freely available public database, intended as a resource for researchers studying the immune response to SARS-CoV-2, is where the repertoires were released. Subjects who had been exposed to COVID-19, were actively infected with it, or had recovered from it provided the deeply sampled blood TCRbeta repertoires that made up the dataset. The prospective study material was composed of cDNA or gDNA derived from T cells, B-cell-depleted T cells, or PBMCs. Where available, HLA class I and class II types were obtained from metadata supplied by the sample provider rather than from assay-based typing. A de-identified subject ID, COVID-19 status, age in years and sex were almost always included in the sample metadata.

Here is what the overall study found, with its caveats: The amount of clinical and demographic metadata varied by source and participant and was provided uncurated.

TCRbeta CDR3 regions were amplified from genomic DNA using the immunoSEQ Assay, a bias-controlled multiplex PCR. The original methods were these. Nucleated cell counts per sample were estimated from amplification of reference gene primers within the assay. To quantify the absolute abundance of each unique TCRbeta CDR3 rearrangement, sequence reads were collapsed and filtered. For each sample, productive Simpson clonality was calculated by taking the square root of Simpson's diversity index across productive rearrangements. In its TCRdb copy, this immuneACCESS table keeps in-frame sequences only and misses some clones. Where compared with another copy, unresolved V genes explain less than half of these, and the others have no known cause. V, J and clone size were drawn from that table, and D and trimming were deduced from the DNA. The sample records fewer than 450,000 clones, 85% to 90% of which are singletons. In total, the top ten clones hold approximately 7.3% of the sample.

One collaborating source in Seattle enrolled patients during active infection and followed them longitudinally through the course of disease. The collaborating institutions used their own protocols to collect whole blood in K2EDTA tubes. Collaborator samples were shipped for TCRbeta analysis as frozen whole blood, isolated PBMCs, or DNA extracted from either sample type. This TCR was recovered from a woman in her 70s with COVID-19, enrolled during active disease. The sequencing sample was made of peripheral blood. The chain links TRBV28 with TRBJ1-4; no confident D gene assignment can be made. The DNA is TGTGCCAGCAGTTTTATCGTCTCGGCGGGTGAAAAACTGTTTTTT. This yields the protein CASSFIVSAGEKLFF.